This entry concerns a single T cell receptor beta chain. Its target is not known. Profiled with immunoSEQ multiplex PCR; TCRdb holds only in-frame clones, not every one. The profile covers roughly 150,000 clones, with about 83% appearing a single time and 1.1% taken by the ten largest. This sample was included in a study of T cell responses to AZD1222 COVID-19 vaccine. Study-wide results and caveats: Baseline seropositivity characterized only a handful of AZD1222 recipients. None of the repertoires were sampled until the peak T cell response had passed. Reportedly, nearly half of unique spike TCRs recognized epitopes outside B.1.351/B.1.1.7 mutations.

This CDR3 is built from 15 residues. Trimming cost V 5 bases and J 4 bases; bases outside gene matches: 9. Per germline, CDR1 SGHNT and CDR2 YENEEA. The chain couples TRBV11-3 to TRBJ2-3; 7 positions match TRBD2. This clonotype was obtained from an adult who received the AZD1222 COVID-19 vaccine. Material: peripheral blood, obtained 28 days after the second AZD1222 dose. The CDR3 DNA reads as TGTGCCAGCAGCCACGGGAGGCTAGAATCAGATACGCAGTATTTT. Its protein product is CASSHGRLESDTQYF.